One and the same sample provided the 22 T cell receptor beta chains below, sequenced in a study of neurological immune-mediated disorders. TCRdb analysed the 5' RACE reads with MiXCR anew, one entry per CDR3 protein. The sample has tens of thousands of distinct CDR3 sequences, approximately 17% seen once. What was sequenced was PBMCs. These receptors were obtained from a woman in her forties in good health.

This clonotype was counted ten times or more. The chain employs TRBV4-3 and TRBJ2-1; D is undetermined. The CDR3 is 14 amino acids. Trimming removed 3 bases from V and 6 bases from J, with 12 bases in between. CDR1 LGHNA and CDR2 YSLEER come from the germline V gene. The CDR3 coding sequence is TGCGCCAGCAGCCAGGCCCGAGGACCCAATGAGCAGTTCTTC. Residues: CASSQARGPNEQFF.

There are a few counts of this clonotype. V gene TRBV7-2 combines with J gene TRBJ2-3, with 10 bases identical to TRBD2. With V trimmed by 2 bases and J by 6 bases, 8 bases remained unmatched. This CDR3 region has 16 residues. Germline V gives CDR1 SGHTA, CDR2 FQGNSA. The CDR3 reads CASSLLSGGRMDTQYF. The CDR3 DNA reads TGTGCCAGCAGCTTACTTAGCGGGGGGCGGATGGATACGCAGTATTTT.

This clonotype was detected many times. This chain joins TRBV7-2 and TRBJ1-3, with D uncertain. The V end lost 6 bases, the J end lost 3 bases, and 12 bases lay between the germline ends. This CDR3 contains 14 residues. In germline, CDR1 is SGHTA, CDR2 FQGNSA. The CDR3 spells CASRAARFGNTIYF. In DNA, the CDR3 is TGTGCCAGCAGGGCGGCGCGGTTTGGAAACACCATATATTTT.

The CDR3 DNA is TGTGCCAGCAGGGGCCCCCAAGAGACCCAGTACTTC. As protein: CASRGPQETQYF. V gene TRBV27 combines with J gene TRBJ2-5; no firm D call. The CDR3 sequence is 12 residues long. Germline V lookup: CDR1 MNHEY, CDR2 SMNVEV (reference sequence). V dropped 6 bases and J dropped 1 base, with 6 bases sitting between them.

This clonotype was found many times. This chain joins TRBV12-3 or TRBV12-4 and TRBJ2-3; D perhaps matches TRBD2 (6 bases). The length of the CDR3 is 16 residues. V lost 1 base, J lost 4 bases, and 15 bases lay in between. CDR3: CASSLVRGLGSDTQYF. The CDR3, as DNA: TGTGCCAGCAGTTTAGTTCGGGGACTTGGTTCAGATACGCAGTATTTT.

There are many counts of this clonotype. The rearrangement uses TRBV6-2 or TRBV6-3 and TRBJ1-3, with a tentative D call TRBD1 (5 bases). Looked up from germline, CDR1 is MNHEY and CDR2 is SVGEGT. This CDR3 is 14 amino acids long. V was trimmed by 5 bases and J by 3 bases, leaving 11 bases between them. CDR3 nucleotides: TGTGCCAGCAGTCTCGACAGAGTTGGAAACACCATATATTTT. Its translation is CASSLDRVGNTIYF.

This clonotype was seen many times. The chain links TRBV20-1 to TRBJ2-1; no clear D. Germline V gene data show CDR1 as DFQATT and CDR2 as SNEGSKA (reference sequence). Trimming took 4 bases from V and 4 from J, leaving 8 bases between them. The CDR3 is made up of 12 amino acids. CDR3 in DNA: TGCAGTGCTATTACCCGGTACAATGAGCAGTTCTTC. Amino acids: CSAITRYNEQFF.

This clonotype was observed at least ten times. The chain uses TRBV5-5 and TRBJ2-1; 12 bases map to TRBD1. The J segment lost 9 bases and the V segment lost 4 bases, leaving 5 bases of the junction unmatched. The CDR3 covers 14 residues. Germline loops: CDR1 SGHKS, CDR2 YYEKEE (reference sequence). The CDR3 sequence: CASSPGTGGFEQFF. For the CDR3, the DNA is TGTGCCAGCAGCCCCGGGACAGGGGGCTTTGAGCAGTTCTTC. Looking up the rest from reference TRBV5-5 and TRBJ2-1 gives the full variable domain: DAGVTQSPTHLIKTRGQQVTLRCSPISGHKSVSWYQQVLGQGPQFIFQYYEKEERGRGNFPDRFSARQFPNYSSELNVNALLLGDSALYLCASSPGTGGFEQFFGPGTRLTVL.

This clonotype was seen repeatedly, ten times or more. The chain has TRBV6-2 or TRBV6-3 and TRBJ2-3, with 12 bases identical to TRBD2. V was pared by 6 bases and J by 7 bases, with 5 bases of the junction left unmatched. Germline V gives CDR1 MNHEY, CDR2 SVGEGT. The CDR3 totals 14 residues. CDR3: CASRLAGGPYTQYF. The CDR3 DNA reads TGTGCCAGCAGGCTAGCGGGGGGGCCATATACGCAGTATTTT.

This clonotype was detected many times. The V and J genes are TRBV7-2 and TRBJ2-3; tentatively, D is TRBD2 (7 bases). The V and J ends lost 3 bases and 0 bases respectively, with 10 bases between them. Germline V gene data show CDR1 as SGHTA and CDR2 as FQGNSA. The CDR3 has 15 residues. The CDR3 region has the DNA TGTGCCAGCAGCTTCCGGGGGGCAAGCACAGATACGCAGTATTTT. Translating it yields CASSFRGASTDTQYF.

Ten or more counts support this clonotype. The rearrangement joins TRBV9 to TRBJ2-7, with D possibly TRBD2 on 5 matching bases. The CDR3 runs 13 residues. V was cut by 0 bases and J by 5 bases, with 9 bases left in between. In germline, CDR1 is SGDLS, CDR2 YYNGEE. In DNA form, the CDR3 reads TGTGCCAGCAGCGTAGCCGAGGGTAACGAGCAGTACTTC. This gives the protein CASSVAEGNEQYF.

This clonotype was detected many times. The V call is TRBV20-1, the J call TRBJ1-2; 7 nucleotides line up with TRBD1. Per the germline V gene, CDR1 is DFQATT and CDR2 is SNEGSKA (reference sequence). The CDR3 loop spans 15 amino acids. V shed 5 bases and J 4 bases; nucleotides not matched to a gene: 13. This CDR3 is CSAPTLLDRLYGYTF. Here the CDR3 DNA reads TGCAGTGCTCCGACCCTTTTGGACAGGCTCTATGGCTACACCTTC.

J is TRBJ2-6 and V is TRBV6-2 or TRBV6-3, with D perhaps matching TRBD2 (5 bases). Trimming left V 6 bases short and J 0 bases short, with 9 bases between. This CDR3 comprises 15 residues. The V gene's germline CDR1 is MNHEY and CDR2 SVGEGT. The chain's CDR3 is CASSEGDSGANVLTF. CDR3 nucleotide sequence: TGTGCCAGCAGCGAGGGTGACTCTGGGGCCAACGTCCTGACTTTC.

This clonotype showed up many times. J is TRBJ1-1 and V is TRBV6-5; possibly TRBD1 for D (5 bases). Germline loops: CDR1 MNHEY, CDR2 SVGAGI. The CDR3 length is 14 residues. The V end lost 0 bases, the J end lost 10 bases, and 15 bases lay between the germline ends. CDR3 amino acids: CASSYSAARGGAFF. CDR3 DNA: TGTGCCAGCAGTTACTCGGCAGCTCGGGGGGGAGCTTTCTTT.

Many counts were recorded for this clonotype. V gene TRBV11-2 combines with J gene TRBJ2-5, with 7 bases aligning to TRBD1. Germline loops: CDR1 SGHAT, CDR2 FQNNGV. V lost 5 bases, J lost 2 bases, and 5 bases stayed unmatched. The length of the CDR3 is 14 residues. CDR3 DNA sequence: TGTGCCAGCAGCGCCGACAGGGCTCAAGAGACCCAGTACTTC. Translating gives CASSADRAQETQYF. Variable domain in full (rest from reference TRBV11-2 and TRBJ2-5): EAGVAQSPRYKIIEKRQSVAFWCNPISGHATLYWYQQILGQGPKLLIQFQNNGVVDDSQLPKDRFSAERLKGVDSTLKIQPAKLEDSAVYLCASSADRAQETQYFGPGTRLLVL.

This clonotype was recorded many times. CDR3: CASTRSGELYNEQFF. The CDR3 DNA reads TGTGCCAGCACCCGATCGGGGGAACTCTACAATGAGCAGTTCTTC. The chain uses TRBV7-2 and TRBJ2-1; TRBD2 might be the D (6 bases). The CDR3 has 15 amino acids. The V gene lost 7 bases and the J gene lost 3 bases, with 16 bases spanning the gap. Per the germline V gene, CDR1 is SGHTA and CDR2 is FQGNSA. Using reference TRBV7-2 and TRBJ2-1 for the parts outside the CDR3, the full variable domain is GAGVSQSPSNKVTEKGKDVELRCDPISGHTALYWYRQSLGQGLEFLIYFQGNSAPDKSGLPSDRFSAERTGGSVSTLTIQRTQQEDSAVYLCASTRSGELYNEQFFGPGTRLTVL.

This clonotype was counted ten times or more. The V call is TRBV3-1, the J call TRBJ1-1, with D unclear. V lost 1 base, J lost 11 bases, and 14 bases lay in between. Per germline, CDR1 LGHDT and CDR2 YNNKEL (reference sequence). The CDR3 loop spans 13 amino acids. The CDR3 coding sequence is TGTGCCAGCAGCCAAGTCGCTCTCCAGGAGGCTTTCTTT. This encodes CASSQVALQEAFF.

This clonotype was counted only a few times. This clone may be a read error of a much larger clone one base away. The V gene is TRBV2, the J gene TRBJ2-3; D perhaps matches TRBD1 (6 bases). From germline, CDR1 is SNHLY and CDR2 FYNNEI. Trimming removed 6 bases at V and 4 bases at J, with 14 bases between. CDR3 length equals 14 residues. The CDR3 protein is CASSPGQPSDTQYF. The CDR3 DNA sequence: TGTGCCAGCAGCCCCGGACAGCCCTCAGATACGCAGTATTTT.

This clonotype has at least ten counts. The genes are TRBV6-2 or TRBV6-3 and TRBJ2-1, with D perhaps TRBD1 (6 bases). The CDR3 is 12 amino acids. Trimming removed 8 bases from V and 8 bases from J, with 13 bases in between. Germline V CDR1 and CDR2: MNHEY, SVGEGT. CDR3 amino acids: CASLGSGDEQFF. CDR3 coding DNA: TGTGCCAGCCTCGGTTCAGGGGATGAGCAGTTCTTC.

This clonotype appeared many times. For the CDR3, the DNA is TGTGCCAGCTCACATAATTACACCGGGGAGCTGTTTTTT. Protein sequence: CASSHNYTGELFF. The rearrangement uses TRBV18 and TRBJ2-2; D not certain. Germline loops: CDR1 KGHSH, CDR2 LQKENI. This CDR3 spans 13 amino acids. Trimming cost V 4 bases and J 3 bases, with 6 bases left between them.

This clonotype was found many times. This rearrangement joins TRBV20-1 to TRBJ2-1; 11 bases match TRBD2. CDR1 is DFQATT and CDR2 is SNEGSKA in the germline V gene (reference sequence). The CDR3 extends over 18 amino acids. V dropped 1 base and J dropped 7; count of bases not matched to a gene: 15. CDR3 loop: CSARAVTLAGGHPNEQFF. Written as DNA, the CDR3 is TGCAGTGCTAGAGCCGTCACCCTAGCGGGGGGCCATCCGAATGAGCAGTTCTTC.

This clonotype showed up just a few times. The gene calls are TRBV28 and TRBJ2-2; D not resolved. Looked up from germline, CDR1 is MDHEN and CDR2 is SYDVKM. CDR3 size: 13 residues. V lost 1 base, J lost 5 bases, and 5 bases lay in between. Here the CDR3 reads CASSLSVTGELFF. CDR3 DNA sequence: TGTGCCAGCAGTTTATCAGTGACCGGGGAGCTGTTTTTT.